A single sample gave rise to the 26 T cell receptor beta chains below, sequenced in a study of cytomegalovirus exposure and HLA in healthy donors. PCR primers comprised 60 Vbeta and 13 Jbeta primers. Profiling relied on immunoSEQ multiplex PCR, and the TCRdb table lists in-frame clones only, not all of them. The table shows over 200,000 clones, with approximately 80% occurring only once. Sequenced sample: PBMCs. These receptors all come from a woman in her forties in good health and CMV-seronegative.

The chain uses TRBV10-3 and TRBJ2-7, with D tentatively TRBD1 (6 bases). Germline CDR1 is ENHRY and CDR2 is SYGVKD. The CDR3 sequence is 14 residues long. Trimming took off 3 bases at V and 4 bases at J, with 13 bases between the two ends. Written as DNA, the CDR3 is TGTGCCATCAGTGACCCCAATACAGGGTACGAGCAGTACTTC. This encodes CAISDPNTGYEQYF.

The rearrangement links TRBV27 to TRBJ1-5; the D gene is possibly TRBD1 (5 bases). Germline-derived CDR1 and CDR2 are MNHEY and SMNVEV (reference sequence). Trimming removed 6 bases from V and 4 bases from J, with 16 bases in between. This CDR3 spans 15 amino acids. CDR3 in amino acids: CASRALGGGNQPQHF. Here the CDR3 DNA reads TGTGCCAGCAGGGCGCTGGGGGGGGGAAATCAGCCCCAGCATTTT.

V usage is TRBV27 and J usage is TRBJ1-1, with TRBD1 matching over 11 bases. This CDR3 has 15 residues. J was trimmed by 5 bases and V by 7 bases; bases with no gene match: 9. Looked up from germline, CDR1 is MNHEY and CDR2 is SMNVEV (reference sequence). CDR3 sequence reads: CASKPGQGVITEAFF. The CDR3 DNA sequence: TGTGCCAGCAAGCCGGGACAGGGGGTTATAACTGAAGCTTTCTTT.

The chain links TRBV6-5 to TRBJ1-3, with D perhaps matching TRBD1 (5 bases). The germline CDR1 and CDR2 sequences are MNHEY and SVGAGI. Trimming removed 3 bases at V and 4 bases at J, with 7 bases between. CDR3 length equals 13 residues. The CDR3 sequence: CASSYRTGNTIYF. For the CDR3, the DNA is TGTGCCAGCAGTTATAGGACAGGAAACACCATATATTTT.

This chain uses TRBV5-1 with TRBJ2-5; D is possibly TRBD2 (6 bases). The J call may be incorrect, as the DNA end agrees better with TRBJ2-7. Germline V gives CDR1 SGHRS, CDR2 YFSETQ. The CDR3 sequence is 14 residues long. The CDR3 sequence is CASSLEWGDHEQYF. In DNA, the CDR3 is TGCGCCAGCAGCTTGGAATGGGGGGACCACGAGCAGTACTTC.

Points on this clone: A junction boundary mismatches the germline segment, possibly from a read error. The chain couples TRBV7-9 to TRBJ2-2; a possible D gene is TRBD1 (6 bases). The CDR3 contains 17 residues. Germline V gene data show CDR1 as SEHNR and CDR2 as FQNEAQ (reference sequence). The CDR3 loop reads CSSSSRDTNANTGELFF. The CDR3 bases are TGTTCCAGCAGCTCTAGGGACACCAACGCGAACACCGGGGAGCTGTTTTTT. The full variable domain, rest sourced from reference TRBV7-9 and TRBJ2-2, is DTGVSQNPRHKITKRGQNVTFRCDPISEHNRLYWYRQTLGQGPEFLTYFQNEAQLEKSRLLSDRFSAERPKGSFSTLEIQRTEQGDSAMYLCSSSSRDTNANTGELFFGEGSRLTVL.

This clone has only a few counts. This chain uses TRBV19 with TRBJ2-2; TRBD1 agrees at 10 bases. CDR3 length equals 18 residues. V was clipped by 4 bases and J by 2 bases; unmatched bases: 10. Per germline, CDR1 LNHDA and CDR2 SQIVND (reference sequence). The CDR3 sequence: CASSTIFRDRGNTGELFF. The DNA of the CDR3 is TGTGCCAGTAGTACGATATTCCGGGACAGGGGAAACACCGGGGAGCTGTTTTTT.

This chain connects TRBV7-6 to TRBJ1-4; no clear D gene. Germline V gene lookup returns CDR1 SGHVS and CDR2 FNYEAQ. With 9 bases removed from V and 7 bases from J, the gap between germline ends came to 21 bases. This CDR3 spans 15 amino acids. CDR3 amino acids: CASKRRSLEGEKLFF. As DNA, the CDR3 is TGTGCCAGTAAGCGGAGGAGCCTTGAGGGTGAAAAACTGTTTTTT.

This sequence joins TRBV7-6 and TRBJ2-3, with 9 bases matching TRBD1. The V segment lost 5 bases and the J segment 3 bases; nucleotides outside the gene matches: 9. Germline-derived CDR1 and CDR2 are SGHVS and FNYEAQ. The CDR3 runs 16 residues. The CDR3 reads CASSPGVDRGTDTQYF. The CDR3 region has the DNA TGTGCCAGCAGCCCCGGGGTGGACAGGGGAACAGATACGCAGTATTTT.

The V gene is TRBV7-2, the J gene TRBJ1-2; 10 nucleotides match TRBD1. The germline V gene has CDR1 SGHTA and CDR2 FQGNSA. The CDR3 length is 19 residues. Trimming cost V 5 bases and J 4 bases; bases outside gene matches: 19. The DNA for the CDR3 is TGTGCCAGCAGCCCCCGTAAAAACTTCGGGACAGGGGAGTTCTATGGCTACACCTTC. It encodes CASSPRKNFGTGEFYGYTF.

This chain connects TRBV19 to TRBJ2-2; 10 nucleotides agree with TRBD1. Trimming removed 4 bases from V and 8 bases from J; junction bases left unmatched: 13. CDR3 length equals 17 residues. CDR1 and CDR2 from the germline V gene are LNHDA and SQIVND (reference sequence). The CDR3 DNA sequence: TGTGCCAGTAGTAGTCTGCCGGGACAGGGGAAGGCGGGGGAGCTGTTTTTT. It is translated as CASSSLPGQGKAGELFF.

The J gene is TRBJ1-5, the V gene TRBV19; 10 bases agree with TRBD1. CDR3 size: 15 residues. The trim removed 1 base at V and 4 bases at J, leaving 1 base unmatched. CDR1 is LNHDA and CDR2 is SQIVND in the germline V gene (reference sequence). The CDR3 protein is CASSIVDRGNQPQHF. As DNA, the CDR3 is TGTGCCAGTAGTATAGTGGACAGGGGGAATCAGCCCCAGCATTTT.

In this sample, this clone turned up once. The CDR3 sequence: CASSFGPLDRGLAEAFF. The CDR3 bases are TGTGCCAGCAGTTTTGGGCCCCTGGACAGGGGGCTGGCTGAAGCTTTCTTT. The chain carries TRBV28 and TRBJ1-1; TRBD1 matches 11 bases. After removal of 3 bases from V and 6 bases from J, the junction contained 12 bases not matched to a gene. Looked up from germline, CDR1 is MDHEN and CDR2 is SYDVKM. The CDR3 loop spans 17 amino acids.

The V and J genes are TRBV29-1 and TRBJ2-7; 11 bases align to TRBD2. The CDR3 spans 15 residues. The germline CDR1 and CDR2 sequences are SQVTM and ANQGSEA. Trimming cost V 5 bases and J 2 bases; bases outside gene matches: 8. This CDR3 reads CSVLRLAGTTYEQYF. The CDR3 nucleotides are TGCAGCGTTCTGCGACTAGCGGGGACAACCTACGAGCAGTACTTC.

The chain uses TRBV28 and TRBJ1-4; 7 bases align to TRBD1. Germline values: CDR1 MDHEN, CDR2 SYDVKM. There are 15 residues in the CDR3. J was trimmed by 6 bases and V by 5 bases; bases with no gene match: 9. CDR3 amino acids: CASSKGGWDDEKLFF. The CDR3 nucleotides read TGTGCCAGCAGTAAAGGGGGCTGGGATGATGAAAAACTGTTTTTT.

The chain employs TRBV18 and TRBJ1-1, with D hard to call. The CDR3 contains 16 residues. The V end lost 3 bases, the J end lost 5 bases, and 19 bases lay between the germline ends. Germline lookup yields CDR1 KGHSH and CDR2 LQKENI. The CDR3 nucleotides are TGTGCCAGCTCACCGTATACAGTTAGAGGGTTGACTGAAGCTTTCTTT. It specifies CASSPYTVRGLTEAFF.

The chain uses TRBV6-6 and TRBJ2-7; tentative D call: TRBD2 (5 bases). The length of the CDR3 is 15 residues. The germline gives CDR1 MNHNY, CDR2 SVGAGI (reference sequence). Trimming took 6 bases from V and 3 from J, leaving 18 bases between them. The CDR3 nucleotides are TGTGCCAGCAGCACTCGGGCGGGCGCGGACTACGAGCAGTACTTC. Its protein product is CASSTRAGADYEQYF.

CDR3 region: CASSTQTGPSSNGYTF. The CDR3 region has the DNA TGTGCCAGTAGTACGCAGACAGGCCCCTCATCGAATGGCTACACCTTC. The genes are TRBV19 and TRBJ1-2, with D possibly being TRBD1 (6 bases). Germline-derived CDR1 and CDR2 are LNHDA and SQIVND (reference sequence). The CDR3 runs to 16 residues. V was cut by 4 bases and J by 6 bases, with 21 bases left in between. The full variable domain, its missing parts supplied by reference TRBV19 and TRBJ1-2, is DGGITQSPKYLFRKEGQNVTLSCEQNLNHDAMYWYRQDPGQGLRLIYYSQIVNDFQKGDIAEGYSVSREKKESFPLTVTSAQKNPTAFYLCASSTQTGPSSNGYTFGSGTRLTVV.

The chain uses TRBV18 and TRBJ2-2; D unresolved. The germline gives CDR1 KGHSH, CDR2 LQKENI. Trimming stripped 6 bases from V and 4 bases from J, with 6 bases between. CDR3 length: 12 residues. The CDR3 DNA follows: TGTGCCAGCTCCCAAGCCACCGGGGAGCTGTTTTTT. It is translated as CASSQATGELFF.

As DNA, the CDR3 is TGTGCCAGCAGCCCTAACAGGGGAATTGAAAAACTGTTTTTT. Its translation is CASSPNRGIEKLFF. The genes are TRBV7-6 and TRBJ1-4; TRBD1 aligns across 7 bases. The germline CDR1 and CDR2 sequences are SGHVS and FNYEAQ. V shed 5 bases and J 7 bases; nucleotides not matched to a gene: 7. This CDR3 is 14 amino acids long.

V is TRBV5-1 and J is TRBJ1-2; 7 bases fit TRBD1. This CDR3 region has 15 residues. Trimming cost V 4 bases and J 8 bases; bases outside gene matches: 14. The V gene's germline CDR1 is SGHRS and CDR2 YFSETQ. Here the CDR3 DNA reads TGCGCCAGCAGCCCCTTCGACAGGGTATCTACCGGCTACACCTTC. Translating it yields CASSPFDRVSTGYTF. Full variable domain (rest looked up from reference TRBV5-1 and TRBJ1-2): KAGVTQTPRYLIKTRGQQVTLSCSPISGHRSVSWYQQTPGQGLQFLFEYFSETQRNKGNFPGRFSGRQFSNSRSEMNVSTLELGDSALYLCASSPFDRVSTGYTFGSGTRLTVV.

The J gene is TRBJ1-1, the V gene TRBV29-1; 8 bases agree with TRBD1. This CDR3 spans 13 amino acids. CDR1 SQVTM and CDR2 ANQGSEA come from the germline V gene. V lost 8 bases to trimming and J lost 7 bases; unmatched junction nucleotides: 12. The CDR3 nucleotides are TGCAGCCCGACGGACAGGGAAGGGGGTGAAGCTTTCTTT. It yields the protein CSPTDREGGEAFF.

The chain links TRBV4-3 to TRBJ2-2, with TRBD2 identical over 10 bases. The CDR3 is 17 residues long. CDR1 and CDR2 from the germline V gene are LGHNA and YSLEER. Trimming at V came to 0 bases and at J to 4 bases, leaving 5 bases not matched to a gene. CDR3 DNA sequence: TGCGCCAGCAGCCAAGACAGGAGCGGGGGGGGCACCGGGGAGCTGTTTTTT. Its translation is CASSQDRSGGGTGELFF.

The chain couples TRBV15 to TRBJ2-5; TRBD1 might be the D (5 bases). Germline V CDR1 and CDR2: LNHNV, YYDKDF (reference sequence). This CDR3 spans 13 amino acids. The V end was cut by 1 base, the J end by 3 bases, with 6 bases between. DNA for the CDR3: TGTGCCACCAGCAGAGCCAGGGAAGAGACCCAGTACTTC. Protein product: CATSRAREETQYF. The whole variable domain, remainder taken from reference TRBV15 and TRBJ2-5, is DAMVIQNPRYQVTQFGKPVTLSCSQTLNHNVMYWYQQKSSQAPKLLFHYYDKDFNNEADTPDNFQSRRPNTSFCFLDIRSPGLGDTAMYLCATSRAREETQYFGPGTRLLVL.

The chain employs TRBV6-1 and TRBJ2-1; 9 bases map to TRBD1. CDR3 length: 15 amino acids. Germline V gene sequence: CDR1 MNHNS, CDR2 SASEGT. The ends lost 0 bases at V and 8 bases at J; junction bases unmatched: 5. The CDR3 reads CASSEAHGTGYEQFF. CDR3 DNA: TGTGCCAGCAGTGAAGCGCATGGGACAGGGTATGAGCAGTTCTTC.

The gene calls are TRBV19 and TRBJ1-2, with 7 bases fitting TRBD1. Germline CDR1 LNHDA, CDR2 SQIVND (reference sequence). This CDR3 spans 14 amino acids. The junction had 8 bases not matched to a gene; V was cut back by 5 bases and J by 5 bases. CDR3 amino acids: CASSGQVGGYGYTF. The CDR3 coding sequence is TGTGCCAGTAGTGGACAGGTCGGGGGTTATGGCTACACCTTC.